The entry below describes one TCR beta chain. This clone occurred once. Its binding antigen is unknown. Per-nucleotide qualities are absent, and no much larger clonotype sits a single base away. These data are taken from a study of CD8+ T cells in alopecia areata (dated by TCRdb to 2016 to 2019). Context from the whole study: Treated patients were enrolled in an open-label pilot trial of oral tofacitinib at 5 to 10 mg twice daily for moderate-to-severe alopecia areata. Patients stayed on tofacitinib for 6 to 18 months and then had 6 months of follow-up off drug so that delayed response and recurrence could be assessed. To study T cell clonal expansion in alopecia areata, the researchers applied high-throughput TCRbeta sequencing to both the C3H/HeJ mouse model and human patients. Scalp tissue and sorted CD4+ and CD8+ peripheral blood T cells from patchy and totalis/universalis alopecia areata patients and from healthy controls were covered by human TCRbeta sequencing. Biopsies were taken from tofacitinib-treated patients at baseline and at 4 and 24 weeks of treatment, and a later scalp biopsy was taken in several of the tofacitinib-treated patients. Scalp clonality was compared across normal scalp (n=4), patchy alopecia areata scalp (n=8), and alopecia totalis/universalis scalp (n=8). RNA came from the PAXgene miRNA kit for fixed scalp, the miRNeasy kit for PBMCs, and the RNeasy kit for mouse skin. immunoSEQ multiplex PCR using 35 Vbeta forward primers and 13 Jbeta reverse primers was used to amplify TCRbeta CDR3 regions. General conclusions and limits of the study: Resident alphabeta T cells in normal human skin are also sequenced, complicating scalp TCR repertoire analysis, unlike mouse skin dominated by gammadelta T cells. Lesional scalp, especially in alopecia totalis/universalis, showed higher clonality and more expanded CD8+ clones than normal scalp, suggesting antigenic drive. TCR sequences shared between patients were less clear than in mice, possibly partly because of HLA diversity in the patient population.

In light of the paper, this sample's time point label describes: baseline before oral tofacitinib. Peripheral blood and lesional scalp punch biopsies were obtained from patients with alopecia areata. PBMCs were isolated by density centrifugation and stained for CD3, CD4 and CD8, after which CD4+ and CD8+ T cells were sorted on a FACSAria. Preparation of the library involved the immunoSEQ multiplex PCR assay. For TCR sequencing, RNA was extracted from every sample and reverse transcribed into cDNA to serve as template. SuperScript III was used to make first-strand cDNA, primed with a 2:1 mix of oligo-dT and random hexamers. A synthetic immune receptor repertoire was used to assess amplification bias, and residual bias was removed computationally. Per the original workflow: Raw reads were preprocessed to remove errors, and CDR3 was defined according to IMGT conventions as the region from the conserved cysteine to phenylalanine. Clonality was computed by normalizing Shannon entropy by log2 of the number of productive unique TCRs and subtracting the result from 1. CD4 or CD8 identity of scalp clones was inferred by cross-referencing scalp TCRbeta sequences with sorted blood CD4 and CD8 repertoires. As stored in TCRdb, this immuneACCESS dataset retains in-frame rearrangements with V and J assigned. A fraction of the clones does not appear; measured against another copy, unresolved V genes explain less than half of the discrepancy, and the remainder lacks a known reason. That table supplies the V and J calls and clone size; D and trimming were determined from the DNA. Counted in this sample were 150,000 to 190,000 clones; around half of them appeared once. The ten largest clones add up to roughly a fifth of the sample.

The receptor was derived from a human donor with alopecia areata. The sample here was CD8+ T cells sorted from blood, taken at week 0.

The CDR3 in this case is CATTDSGANVLTF. The DNA reads TGTGCCACAACGGACTCTGGGGCCAACGTCCTGACTTTC. Rearrangement joined TRBV10-3 to TRBJ2-6, with no confident D gene call. The CDR3 spans 13 residues, from the cysteine through the phenylalanine. Only CDR3 DNA is held: 39 bases, read in frame from base 1. V loses 10 bases, J loses 0 bases, and the germline ends lie 7 bases apart. The germline V gene provides CDR1 ENHRY and CDR2 SYGVKD.